Given below is one T cell receptor beta chain in context. In its sample, this clonotype was seen many times. What this receptor recognizes is not known. No much larger clone exists at a distance of one base, and base qualities are not known. The method was 5' RACE. Sequencing took place on a NextSeq 500. Unique molecular identifiers were attached to individual cDNA molecules in the TCR library protocol so that sequencing error and PCR bias could be corrected. Both TCR alpha and beta chains were sequenced, and tight co-correlation was observed between alpha and beta sequence abundances in each sample. In the original analysis: V gene, J gene and CDR3 annotation of TCR sequences was performed with Decombinator V4. TCRs were defined as expanded if a significant change between any two time points was detected under a Poisson model with p below 0.0001. TCR abundances were normalised to the total number of TCRs sequenced in each sample and reported as counts per million. TRAV1-2 paired with TRAJ12, TRAJ20 or TRAJ33 defined MAIT TCRs, while TRAV10 paired with TRAJ18 defined iNKT TCRs. A search of VDJdb, accessed on 1 November 2021, was run for TCRs annotated to CMV, EBV and SARS-CoV-2, with TCRs annotated for multiple antigens excluded. In TCRdb, the public reads were trimmed at Q25 with fastp and aligned with MiXCR, with productive beta chains retained. Every entry covers one CDR3 protein and lists the most common genes and DNA from its rows. The authors' filters were not applied to this entry. For this sample the table gives tens of thousands of distinct CDR3 sequences, of which more than 8.5% were detected only once. The ten most abundant clones make up 15% to 20% of the sample.

The source of the sample is a study of early T cells in non-severe SARS-CoV-2 infection (dated by TCRdb to the early 2020s). Regarding the study in general: Bulk RNA from unsorted whole blood was used for TCR sequencing, so alpha and beta chains could not be paired.

Spanning cysteine to phenylalanine, the CDR3 consists of 11 amino acids. CDR3 DNA only is kept here, 33 bases in frame from base 1. Looking up the germline V gene yields CDR1 MDHEN and CDR2 SYDVKM. The V end loses 5 bases and the J end loses 4 bases, and a stretch of 6 bases separates them. Overall study results and their limits: Matching against VDJdb was skewed toward anti-spike CD8 responses, likely underestimated virus-specific expansions, and missed private and CD4 specificities.

The study was a case-control design nested within a healthcare worker cohort in London, UK, with weekly nasopharyngeal swab PCR tests and blood sampling. Healthcare workers were recruited between 23 and 31 March 2020, during the week of the UK lockdown, and were followed weekly for up to roughly 15 weeks. The sequence is built from TRBV28 and TRBJ2-7; too little of a D gene remains to name it. The sample comprised whole blood. This sequence was found in an adult who was a healthcare worker with PCR-confirmed SARS-CoV-2 infection or an uninfected control (not recorded which). CDR3 region: CASSGDYEQYF. The sequenced DNA: TGTGCCAGCAGTGGTGATTACGAGCAGTACTTC. When the CDR3 is completed using the reference TRBV28 and TRBJ2-7 genes on either side, the full variable domain is DVKVTQSSRYLVKRTGEKVFLECVQDMDHENMFWYRQDPGLGLRLIYFSYDVKMKEKGDIPEGYSVSREKKERFSLILESASTNQTSMYLCASSGDYEQYFGPGTRLTVT.